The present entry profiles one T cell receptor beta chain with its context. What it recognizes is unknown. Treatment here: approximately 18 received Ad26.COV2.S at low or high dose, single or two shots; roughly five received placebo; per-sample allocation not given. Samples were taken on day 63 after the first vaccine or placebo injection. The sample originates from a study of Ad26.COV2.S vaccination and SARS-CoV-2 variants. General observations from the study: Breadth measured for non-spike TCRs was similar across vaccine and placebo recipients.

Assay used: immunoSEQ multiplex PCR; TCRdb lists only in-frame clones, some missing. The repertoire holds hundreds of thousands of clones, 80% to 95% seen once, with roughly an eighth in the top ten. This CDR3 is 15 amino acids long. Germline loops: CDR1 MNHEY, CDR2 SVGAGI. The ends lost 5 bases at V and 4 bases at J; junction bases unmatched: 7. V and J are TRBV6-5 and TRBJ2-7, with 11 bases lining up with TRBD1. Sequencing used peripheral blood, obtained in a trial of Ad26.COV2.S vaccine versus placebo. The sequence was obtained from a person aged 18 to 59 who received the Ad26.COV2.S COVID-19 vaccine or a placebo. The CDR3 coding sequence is TGTGCCAGCAGTAACGCGGGACAGGGGGTATACGAGCAGTACTTC. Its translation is CASSNAGQGVYEQYF.